This paragraph covers one TCR beta chain sequence. Its antigen is not identified. The data were obtained in a study of T-cell reconstitution after alpha-beta-depleted transplantation in children. Study-wide results and caveats: Where alpha-beta T cells came from about two months after transplant was reportedly several hundred expanded graft clones. Diversity and T-cell counts at one year after transplant derived mostly from new T cells.

Trimming took off 3 bases at V and 4 bases at J, with 13 bases between the two ends. The CDR3 is made up of 14 amino acids. CDR1 is SGDLS and CDR2 is YYNGEE in the germline V gene. Unique molecular identifiers featured in how the TCRbeta library was prepared. TCRdb redid the calling of the PCR reads with MiXCR, one entry per CDR3 protein. The table has hundreds of thousands of distinct CDR3 sequences, about 12% seen once. The sample in question was PBMCs, obtained before TCRalphabeta/CD19-depleted stem cell transplant. The source is a girl aged 2 to 9 with congenital amegakaryocytic thrombocytopenia, due to receive a stem cell transplant. This rearrangement joins TRBV9 to TRBJ1-1; unclear D gene. The CDR3 reads CASSAAAQSTEAFF. CDR3 nucleotide sequence: TGTGCCAGCAGCGCCGCGGCTCAAAGCACTGAAGCTTTCTTT.